The sequence of this T cell receptor beta chain was determined in a study of early T cells in non-severe SARS-CoV-2 infection. This clonotype was counted between two and nine times. Trimming stripped 4 bases from V and 2 bases from J, with 10 bases between. The V gene's germline CDR1 is SGHRS and CDR2 YFSETQ. The CDR3 has 14 residues. TCRdb re-called the 5' RACE reads through MiXCR, storing one row per CDR3 protein. The table includes about 76,000 distinct CDR3 sequences, about 11% detected once. This chain uses TRBV5-1 with TRBJ1-3, with D possibly TRBD1 on 5 matching bases. The source material was whole blood. The receptor was derived from an adult who was a healthcare worker with PCR-confirmed SARS-CoV-2 infection or an uninfected control (not recorded which). CDR3 amino acids: CASSTGTTGNTIYF. The CDR3 DNA follows: TGCGCCAGCAGCACCGGGACTACTGGAAACACCATATATTTT.